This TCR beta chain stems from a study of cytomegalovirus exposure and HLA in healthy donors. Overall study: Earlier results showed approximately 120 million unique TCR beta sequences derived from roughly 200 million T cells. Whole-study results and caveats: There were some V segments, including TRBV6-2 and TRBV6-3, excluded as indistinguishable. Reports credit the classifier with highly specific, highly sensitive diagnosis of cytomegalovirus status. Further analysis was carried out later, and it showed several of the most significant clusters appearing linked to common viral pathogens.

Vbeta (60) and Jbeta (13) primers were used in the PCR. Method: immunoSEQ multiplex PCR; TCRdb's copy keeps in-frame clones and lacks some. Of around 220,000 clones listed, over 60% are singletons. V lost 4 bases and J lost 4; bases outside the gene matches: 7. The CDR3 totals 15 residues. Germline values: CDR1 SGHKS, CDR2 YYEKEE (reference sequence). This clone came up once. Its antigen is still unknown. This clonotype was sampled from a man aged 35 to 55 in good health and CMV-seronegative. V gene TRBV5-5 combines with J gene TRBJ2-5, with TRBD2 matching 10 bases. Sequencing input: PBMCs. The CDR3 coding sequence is TGTGCCAGCAGCGCGGGGCTAGCGGGAGCAGAGACCCAGTACTTC. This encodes CASSAGLAGAETQYF.